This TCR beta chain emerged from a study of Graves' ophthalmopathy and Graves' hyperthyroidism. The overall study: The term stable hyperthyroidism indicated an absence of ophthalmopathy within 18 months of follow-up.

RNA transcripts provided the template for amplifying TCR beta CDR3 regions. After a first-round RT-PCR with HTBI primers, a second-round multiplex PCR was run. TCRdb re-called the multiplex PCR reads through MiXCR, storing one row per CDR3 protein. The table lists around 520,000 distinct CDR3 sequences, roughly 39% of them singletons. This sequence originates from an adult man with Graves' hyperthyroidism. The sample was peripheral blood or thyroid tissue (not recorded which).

CDR3 DNA sequence: TGCGCCAGCAGCGTTGACTCAGGGGCTGGTCAGCCCCAGCATTTT. Residues: CASSVDSGAGQPQHF. V gene TRBV10-2 combines with J gene TRBJ1-5, with D perhaps TRBD1 (6 bases). The germline V gene has CDR1 WSHSY and CDR2 SAAADI. With 6 bases removed from V and 6 bases from J, the gap between germline ends came to 18 bases. The CDR3 extends over 15 amino acids.